One and the same sample provided the 27 T cell receptor beta chains below, sequenced in a study of immune evolution from preneoplasia to lung adenocarcinoma. Sequencing used immunoSEQ multiplex PCR; TCRdb keeps in-frame clones, though not all of them. The repertoire holds about 4,900 clones, roughly 80% seen once, with 7% to 10% in the top ten. Sequencing was carried out using FFPE minimally invasive lung adenocarcinoma tissue. Every receptor here comes from a person aged 65 to 79 with lung adenocarcinoma.

DNA for the CDR3: TGTGCCAGCAGCTCCGGGGGCGATCTGGGCTCACCCCTCCACTTT. This translates into CASSSGGDLGSPLHF. The chain has TRBV7-9 and TRBJ1-6; D might be TRBD1 (6 bases). The germline V gene encodes CDR1 SEHNR and CDR2 FQNEAQ (reference sequence). This CDR3 has 15 amino acids. Trimming removed 4 bases at V and 10 bases at J, with 17 bases between.

Only one count was recorded for this clone. J is TRBJ1-2 and V is TRBV29-1; D uncertain. Germline V gives CDR1 SQVTM, CDR2 ANQGSEA. This CDR3 is built from 13 residues. V was trimmed by 6 bases and J by 0 bases, leaving 11 bases between them. The CDR3 DNA reads TGCAGCGTACCGGACGGAACTAACTATGGCTACACCTTC. Translation: CSVPDGTNYGYTF.

V usage is TRBV6-5 and J usage is TRBJ1-2; 11 positions match TRBD1. The CDR3 covers 15 residues. The germline CDR1 and CDR2 sequences are MNHEY and SVGAGI. Trimming cost V 2 bases and J 4 bases; bases outside gene matches: 3. CDR3 in amino acids: CASSYGQGAGYGYTF. Written as DNA, the CDR3 is TGTGCCAGCAGTTACGGACAGGGGGCCGGCTATGGCTACACCTTC.

This chain joins TRBV10-1 and TRBJ2-2, with unresolved D. V lost 4 bases and J lost 2, with 14 bases in between. Looked up from germline, CDR1 is WNHNN and CDR2 is SYGVQD (reference sequence). This CDR3 has 16 residues. In DNA form, the CDR3 reads TGCGCCAGCAGTGGTCACCATGAATTAAACACCGGGGAGCTGTTTTTT. Its translation: CASSGHHELNTGELFF.

The chain is built from TRBV6-6 and TRBJ2-2; the D gene is possibly TRBD2 (5 bases). Trimming removed 7 bases at V and 8 bases at J, with 11 bases between. The germline CDR1 and CDR2 sequences are MNHNY and SVGAGI (reference sequence). The CDR3 consists of 12 residues. DNA for the CDR3: TGTGCCAGCACCGGGATGACGGGGGAGCTGTTTTTT. Translation: CASTGMTGELFF.

The chain joins TRBV6-1 to TRBJ1-6; 8 bases line up with TRBD1. Trimming cost V 7 bases and J 9 bases; bases outside gene matches: 8. CDR1 and CDR2 (germline): MNHNS, SASEGT. The CDR3 spans 14 residues. CDR3 region: CASMLGQGSSPLHF. For the CDR3, the DNA is TGTGCCAGCATGCTTGGACAGGGTAGTTCACCCCTCCACTTT.

The CDR3 bases are TGTGCCAGCAGTAGAGGACGGGAAAGGGGAAAACTGTTTTTT. This translates into CASSRGRERGKLFF. The chain has TRBV2 and TRBJ1-4; tentatively, D is TRBD1 (5 bases). Trimming left V 5 bases short and J 10 bases short, with 17 bases between. The CDR3 covers 14 residues. Germline loops: CDR1 SNHLY, CDR2 FYNNEI.

The chain is built from TRBV30 and TRBJ2-4; no reliable D call. This CDR3 contains 15 residues. From germline, CDR1 is GTSNPN and CDR2 SVGIG (reference sequence). V shed 2 bases and J shed 0 bases, with 11 bases lying between them. CDR3 region: CAWSQEFLAKNIQYF. The CDR3 DNA sequence: TGTGCCTGGAGTCAGGAATTTCTAGCCAAAAACATTCAGTACTTC. Based on the CDR3 plus reference TRBV30 and TRBJ2-4, the full variable domain is SQTIHQWPATLVQPVGSPLSLECTVEGTSNPNLYWYRQAAGRGLQLLFYSVGIGQISSEVPQNLSASRPQDRQFILSSKKLLLSDSGFYLCAWSQEFLAKNIQYFGAGTRLSVL.

The V and J genes are TRBV13 and TRBJ1-5; a possible D gene is TRBD1 (5 bases). The germline CDR1 and CDR2 sequences are PRHDT and FYEKMQ (reference sequence). Between the trimmed V and J ends, which lost 5 bases and 0 bases, there was a span of 14 bases. The CDR3 covers 16 residues. CDR3 nucleotide sequence: TGTGCCAGCAGCGTGGGGGGAAAATATAGCAATCAGCCCCAGCATTTT. Protein sequence: CASSVGGKYSNQPQHF.

This clone was seen once. The chain recombines TRBV7-8 with TRBJ1-6; D might be TRBD1 (6 bases). The CDR3 is 14 amino acids. CDR1 is SGHVS, CDR2 FQNEAQ, per germline. V was pared by 0 bases and J by 9 bases, with 9 bases between. The CDR3, as DNA: TGTGCCAGCAGCTTAGCACAGGGAGTTTCACCCCTCCACTTT. It codes for CASSLAQGVSPLHF.

The chain carries TRBV7-9 and TRBJ2-7, with 9 bases fitting TRBD1. Germline V gene sequence: CDR1 SEHNR, CDR2 FQNEAQ (reference sequence). Losses at the gene ends were 1 base for V and 5 bases for J; bases not matched to a gene: 9. CDR3 length: 16 residues. CDR3 nucleotides: TGTGCCAGCAGCTTAGATTGGGGACAGGGTTCCAACGAGCAGTACTTC. This translates into CASSLDWGQGSNEQYF.

The J gene is TRBJ2-2, the V gene TRBV28; D might be TRBD1 (6 bases). Germline V gives CDR1 MDHEN, CDR2 SYDVKM. The CDR3 consists of 15 residues. The V gene lost 3 bases and the J gene lost 2 bases, with 10 bases spanning the gap. DNA of the CDR3: TGTGCCAGCAGTTTGTGGACAGACAACACCGGGGAGCTGTTTTTT. Translation gives CASSLWTDNTGELFF.

V and J are TRBV7-8 and TRBJ1-5; D is ambiguous. CDR1 SGHVS and CDR2 FQNEAQ come from the germline V gene. This CDR3 contains 16 residues. Deletions cut 1 base from V and 2 bases from J, with 12 bases between. The CDR3 loop reads CASSLGAVIGNQPQHF. The CDR3 DNA sequence: TGTGCCAGCAGCTTAGGTGCAGTAATAGGCAATCAGCCCCAGCATTTT.

The V and J genes are TRBV2 and TRBJ1-5; unclear D gene. The CDR3 extends over 14 amino acids. Germline V lookup: CDR1 SNHLY, CDR2 FYNNEI. V was shortened by 4 bases and J by 5 bases, with 12 bases between the two germline ends. For the CDR3, the DNA is TGTGCCAGCAGTGCTTTGAGATTAGATCAGCCCCAGCATTTT. Translation: CASSALRLDQPQHF.

The chain links TRBV7-9 to TRBJ2-4, with unresolved D. Trimming pared 1 base from V and 0 bases from J, leaving 10 bases between. The CDR3 consists of 16 residues. Germline CDR1 and CDR2: SEHNR and FQNEAQ (reference sequence). This CDR3 reads CASSLGAGIAKNIQYF. CDR3 bases: TGTGCCAGCAGCTTAGGGGCAGGAATAGCCAAAAACATTCAGTACTTC.

This sequence joins TRBV7-9 and TRBJ2-7; D is unresolved. There are 15 residues in the CDR3. Germline V gene data show CDR1 as SEHNR and CDR2 as FQNEAQ (reference sequence). Trimming pared 0 bases from V and 2 bases from J, leaving 11 bases between. CDR3 in DNA: TGTGCCAGCAGCTTAGCGGGAACCTTCCCCTACGAGCAGTACTTC. Translating gives CASSLAGTFPYEQYF.

To note about this clone: The sample carries other DNA sequences with the same CDR3. The chain is built from TRBV4-3 and TRBJ2-2; D not resolved. There are 14 residues in the CDR3. Deletions cut 5 bases from V and 2 bases from J, with 9 bases between. CDR1 LGHNA and CDR2 YSLEER come from the germline V gene. The CDR3 here is CASSSSGNTGELFF. DNA for the CDR3: TGCGCCAGCAGCTCTTCAGGCAACACCGGGGAGCTGTTTTTT.

J is TRBJ2-3 and V is TRBV7-2; D possibly corresponds to TRBD1 (9 bases). Germline CDR1 and CDR2: SGHTA and FQGNSA. This CDR3 comprises 15 residues. V was pared by 6 bases and J by 5 bases, with 18 bases between. The CDR3 spells CASRRLAGQGDTQYF. In DNA, the CDR3 is TGTGCCAGCAGGAGATTAGCGGGACAGGGAGATACGCAGTATTTT.

The table lists this clone with a few counts. This chain joins TRBV20-1 and TRBJ2-5; no definite D call. V lost 3 bases, J lost 5 bases, and 7 bases lay in between. This CDR3 has 11 amino acids. Germline CDR1 reads DFQATT; CDR2 reads SNEGSKA (reference sequence). The CDR3 protein is CSASLSETQYF. CDR3 nucleotides: TGCAGTGCTAGTTTGTCGGAGACCCAGTACTTC.

This clone was detected once. The chain joins TRBV7-9 to TRBJ2-7, with 8 bases fitting TRBD2. The CDR3 has 16 amino acids. The V segment lost 5 bases and the J segment 0 bases; nucleotides outside the gene matches: 9. Germline V gives CDR1 SEHNR, CDR2 FQNEAQ (reference sequence). The DNA for the CDR3 is TGTGCCAGCAGCGCCCCCGTAGCGGGGAGCTCCTACGAGCAGTACTTC. Protein product: CASSAPVAGSSYEQYF.

The rearrangement uses TRBV29-1 and TRBJ2-5, with a tentative D call TRBD1 (6 bases). The CDR3 covers 12 residues. Per germline, CDR1 SQVTM and CDR2 ANQGSEA. V was pared by 6 bases and J by 5 bases, with 13 bases between. CDR3: CSVTGFGETQYF. CDR3 nucleotide sequence: TGCAGCGTCACAGGGTTCGGCGAGACCCAGTACTTC.

This chain joins TRBV7-2 and TRBJ1-3; no clear D gene. Looked up from germline, CDR1 is SGHTA and CDR2 is FQGNSA. V was trimmed by 5 bases and J by 0 bases, leaving 14 bases between them. This CDR3 region has 16 residues. The CDR3 spells CASSQMPGRSGNTIYF. CDR3 sequence (DNA): TGTGCCAGCAGCCAGATGCCGGGCCGCTCTGGAAACACCATATATTTT.

This rearrangement joins TRBV2 to TRBJ2-3; D is unresolved. V was clipped by 1 base and J by 2 bases, with 7 bases between them. Germline V gives CDR1 SNHLY, CDR2 FYNNEI. The CDR3 covers 14 residues. This CDR3 reads CASSEGSYTDTQYF. The CDR3 nucleotides are TGTGCCAGCAGTGAAGGTTCCTACACAGATACGCAGTATTTT.

This clone occurred once. The genes are TRBV11-2 and TRBJ2-3; D unresolved. With 4 bases removed from V and 4 bases from J, the gap between germline ends came to 12 bases. This CDR3 region has 14 residues. Germline V gene lookup returns CDR1 SGHAT and CDR2 FQNNGV. As DNA, the CDR3 is TGTGCCAGCAGCTCTCCCCTACCAGCAGATACGCAGTATTTT. This encodes CASSSPLPADTQYF.

This clone has more than one count but fewer than ten. The chain couples TRBV30 to TRBJ1-4; 7 bases are a match to TRBD1. The CDR3 is made up of 15 amino acids. The trim removed 0 bases at V and 2 bases at J, leaving 3 bases unmatched. Germline-derived CDR1 and CDR2 are GTSNPN and SVGIG (reference sequence). The CDR3 spells CAWSVIQGTNEKLFF. The CDR3 DNA reads TGTGCCTGGAGTGTCATACAGGGGACTAATGAAAAACTGTTTTTT.

This chain uses TRBV6-1 with TRBJ2-3; D possibly corresponds to TRBD2 (7 bases). V shed 8 bases and J shed 6 bases, with 18 bases lying between them. This CDR3 region has 14 residues. CDR1 MNHNS and CDR2 SASEGT come from the germline V gene. CDR3 nucleotides: TGTGCCAGCCTCTTCTCGGGGGGCGGGGATACGCAGTATTTT. Amino acids: CASLFSGGGDTQYF.

The V call is TRBV29-1, the J call TRBJ2-7; a possible D gene is TRBD2 (6 bases). CDR3 length equals 11 residues. CDR1 is SQVTM and CDR2 is ANQGSEA in the germline V gene. The ends were cut back, 7 bases at V and 5 bases at J, with 12 bases in the middle. As DNA, the CDR3 is TGCAGCGCCGAACGGGGGAACGAGCAGTACTTC. This translates into CSAERGNEQYF.